The entry below gives a single TCR beta chain sequence along with its context. Its antigen is unidentified. In the PCR, 60 Vbeta and 13 Jbeta primers were used. Produced via immunoSEQ multiplex PCR; TCRdb's table is partial and in-frame only. The table lists some 160,000 clones, about three quarters of them singletons. The sample originates from a study of cytomegalovirus exposure and HLA in healthy donors. Study-level background: Earlier, 95 million to 140 million unique TCR beta sequences were recovered from about 179 million T cells by an analysis. Findings of the study overall: In a later analysis, TCR association rates varied by HLA locus: DRB1 most, HLA-C fewest. The study recorded 150 to 200 TCR beta chains that were cytomegalovirus-associated. CMV serostatus alone was available as immune exposure information.

V lost 6 bases to trimming and J lost 1 base, with 6 bases between them. The CDR3 is 13 amino acids. Looked up from germline, CDR1 is MRHNA and CDR2 is SNTAGT. The chain employs TRBV6-4 and TRBJ2-2; D is undetermined. Specimen: PBMCs. The source of this sequence is a woman in her forties in good health and CMV-seropositive. CDR3 DNA: TGTGCCAGCAGGCCACAGAACACCGGGGAGCTGTTTTTT. Encoded protein: CASRPQNTGELFF.